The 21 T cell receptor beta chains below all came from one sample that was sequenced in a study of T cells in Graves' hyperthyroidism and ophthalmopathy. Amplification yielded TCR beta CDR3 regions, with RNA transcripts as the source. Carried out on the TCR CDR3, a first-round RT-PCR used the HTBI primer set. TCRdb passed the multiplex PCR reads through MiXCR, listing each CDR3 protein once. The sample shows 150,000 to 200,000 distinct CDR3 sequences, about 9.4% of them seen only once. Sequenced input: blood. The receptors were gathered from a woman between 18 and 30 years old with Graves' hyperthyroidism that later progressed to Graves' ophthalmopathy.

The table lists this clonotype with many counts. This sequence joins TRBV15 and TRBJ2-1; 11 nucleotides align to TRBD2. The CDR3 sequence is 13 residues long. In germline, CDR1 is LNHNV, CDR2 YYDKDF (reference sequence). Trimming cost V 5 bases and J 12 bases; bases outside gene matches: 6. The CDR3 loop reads CATSYSGRAGQFF. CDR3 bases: TGTGCCACCAGCTATAGCGGGAGGGCGGGGCAGTTCTTC.

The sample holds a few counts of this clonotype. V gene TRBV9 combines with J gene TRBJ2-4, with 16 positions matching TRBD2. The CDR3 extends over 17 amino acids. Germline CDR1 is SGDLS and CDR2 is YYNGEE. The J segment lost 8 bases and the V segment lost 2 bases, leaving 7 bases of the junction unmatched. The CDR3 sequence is CASSVRGTSGGADIQYF. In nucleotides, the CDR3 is TGTGCCAGCAGCGTTCGGGGGACTAGCGGGGGGGCGGACATTCAGTACTTC.

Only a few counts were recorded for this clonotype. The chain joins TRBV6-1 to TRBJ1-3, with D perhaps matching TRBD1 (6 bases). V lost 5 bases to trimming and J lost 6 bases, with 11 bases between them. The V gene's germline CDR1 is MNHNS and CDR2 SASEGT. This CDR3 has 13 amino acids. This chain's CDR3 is CASSPRGTNTIYF. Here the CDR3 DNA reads TGTGCCAGCAGTCCCAGGGGTACAAACACCATATATTTT.

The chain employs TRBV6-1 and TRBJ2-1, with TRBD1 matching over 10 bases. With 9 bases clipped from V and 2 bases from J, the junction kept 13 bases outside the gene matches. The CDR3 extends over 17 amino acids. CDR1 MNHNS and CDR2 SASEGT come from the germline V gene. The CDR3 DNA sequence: TGTGCCAGTAAAGGACCCGCGGGGACAGGGGCCTACAATGAGCAGTTCTTC. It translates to CASKGPAGTGAYNEQFF.

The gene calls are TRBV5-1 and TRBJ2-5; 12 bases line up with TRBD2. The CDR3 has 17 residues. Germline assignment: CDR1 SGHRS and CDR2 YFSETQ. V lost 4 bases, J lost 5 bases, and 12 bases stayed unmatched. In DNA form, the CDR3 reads TGCGCCAGCAGCGATGGGACTAGCGGGTGGGGCCGGGAGACCCAGTACTTC. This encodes CASSDGTSGWGRETQYF.

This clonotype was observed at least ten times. CDR3 nucleotide sequence: TGTGCCAGCAGTGAAGGAAACACTGAAGCTTTCTTT. Amino acids: CASSEGNTEAFF. V usage is TRBV2 and J usage is TRBJ1-1; D not certain. The V end lost 1 base, the J end lost 2 bases, and 2 bases lay between the germline ends. CDR1 and CDR2 from the germline V gene are SNHLY and FYNNEI. The CDR3 totals 12 residues.

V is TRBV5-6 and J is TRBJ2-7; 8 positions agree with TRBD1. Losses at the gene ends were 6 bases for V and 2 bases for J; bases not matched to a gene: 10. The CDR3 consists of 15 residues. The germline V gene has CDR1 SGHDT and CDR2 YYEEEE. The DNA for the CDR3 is TGTGCCAGCAACTCACCCCGGGACAGGCCCTACGAGCAGTACTTC. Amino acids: CASNSPRDRPYEQYF.

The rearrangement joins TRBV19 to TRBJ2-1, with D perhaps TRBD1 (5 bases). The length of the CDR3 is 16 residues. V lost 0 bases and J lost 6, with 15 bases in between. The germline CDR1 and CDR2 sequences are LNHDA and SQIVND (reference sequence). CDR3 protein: CASSIEVGQLRNEQFF. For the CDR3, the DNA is TGTGCCAGTAGTATAGAGGTTGGACAACTTCGCAATGAGCAGTTCTTC.

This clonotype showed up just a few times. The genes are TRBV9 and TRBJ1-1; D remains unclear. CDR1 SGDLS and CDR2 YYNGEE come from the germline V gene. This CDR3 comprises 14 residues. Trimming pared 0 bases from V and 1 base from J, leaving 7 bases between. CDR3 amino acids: CASSVGPENTEAFF. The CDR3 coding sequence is TGTGCCAGCAGCGTAGGTCCCGAGAACACTGAAGCTTTCTTT.

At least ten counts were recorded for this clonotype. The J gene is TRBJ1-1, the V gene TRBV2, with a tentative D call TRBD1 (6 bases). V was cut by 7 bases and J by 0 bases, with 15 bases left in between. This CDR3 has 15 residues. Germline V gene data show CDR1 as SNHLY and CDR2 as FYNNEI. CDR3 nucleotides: TGTGCCAGCAACAATTTACAGGGAGTGAACACTGAAGCTTTCTTT. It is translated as CASNNLQGVNTEAFF.

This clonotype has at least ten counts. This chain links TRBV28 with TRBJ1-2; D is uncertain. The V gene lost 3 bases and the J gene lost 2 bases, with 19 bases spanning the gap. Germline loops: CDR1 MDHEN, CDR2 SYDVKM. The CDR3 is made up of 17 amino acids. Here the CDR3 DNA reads TGTGCCAGCAGTTTGGCGGGTAGCCCTCCTTCCAACTATGGCTACACCTTC. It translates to CASSLAGSPPSNYGYTF.

The CDR3: CSAPPVGELNTIYF. As DNA, the CDR3 is TGCAGTGCTCCCCCTGTGGGGGAGCTAAACACCATATATTTT. J is TRBJ1-3 and V is TRBV20-1, with D perhaps matching TRBD1 (5 bases). Germline CDR1 reads DFQATT; CDR2 reads SNEGSKA (reference sequence). V lost 5 bases and J 6 bases, leaving 17 bases between the germline ends. CDR3 length equals 14 residues.

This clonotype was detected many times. CDR3 nucleotide sequence: TGTGCCTGGAGTGTTGGGGGGATTGCCTACGAGCAGTACTTC. Protein sequence: CAWSVGGIAYEQYF. The gene calls are TRBV30 and TRBJ2-7, with D possibly matching TRBD2 (6 bases). This CDR3 is 14 amino acids long. V gave up 0 bases and J gave up 2 bases, with 11 bases separating them. CDR1 GTSNPN and CDR2 SVGIG come from the germline V gene (reference sequence).

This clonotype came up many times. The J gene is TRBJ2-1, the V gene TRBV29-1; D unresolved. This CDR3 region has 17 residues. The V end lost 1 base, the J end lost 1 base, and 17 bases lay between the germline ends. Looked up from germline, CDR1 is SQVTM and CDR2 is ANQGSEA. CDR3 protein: CSVEGSLGQASYNEQFF. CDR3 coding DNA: TGCAGCGTTGAAGGGTCGTTGGGCCAAGCTTCCTACAATGAGCAGTTCTTC.

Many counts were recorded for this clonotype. CDR3 sequence (DNA): TGCAGTGCTAGAGCTTTTCGGGCGCTCGAGCAGTACTTC. It codes for CSARAFRALEQYF. The genes are TRBV20-1 and TRBJ2-7, with D unclear. The germline CDR1 and CDR2 sequences are DFQATT and SNEGSKA (reference sequence). V lost 1 base and J 6 bases, leaving 13 bases between the germline ends. There are 13 residues in the CDR3.

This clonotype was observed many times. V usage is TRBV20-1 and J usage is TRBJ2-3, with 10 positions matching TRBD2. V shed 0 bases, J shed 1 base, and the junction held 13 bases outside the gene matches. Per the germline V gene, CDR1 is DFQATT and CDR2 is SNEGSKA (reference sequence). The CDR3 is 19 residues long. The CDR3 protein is CSARDLASGRTWGTDTQYF. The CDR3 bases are TGCAGTGCTAGAGATTTGGCTAGCGGGAGAACCTGGGGCACAGATACGCAGTATTTT.

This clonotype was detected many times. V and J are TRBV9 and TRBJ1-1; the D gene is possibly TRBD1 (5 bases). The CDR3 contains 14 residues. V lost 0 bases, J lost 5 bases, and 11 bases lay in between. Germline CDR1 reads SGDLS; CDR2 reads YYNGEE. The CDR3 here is CASSVGGSRTEAFF. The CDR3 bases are TGTGCCAGCAGCGTAGGGGGCAGCAGGACTGAAGCTTTCTTT. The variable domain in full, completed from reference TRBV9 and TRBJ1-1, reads DSGVTQTPKHLITATGQRVTLRCSPRSGDLSVYWYQQSLDQGLQFLIQYYNGEERAKGNILERFSAQQFPDLHSELNLSSLELGDSALYFCASSVGGSRTEAFFGQGTRLTVV.

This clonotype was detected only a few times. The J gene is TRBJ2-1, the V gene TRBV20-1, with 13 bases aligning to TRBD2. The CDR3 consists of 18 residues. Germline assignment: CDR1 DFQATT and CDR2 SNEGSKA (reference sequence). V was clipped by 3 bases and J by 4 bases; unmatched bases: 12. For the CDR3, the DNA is TGCAGTGCTAGGGAGAATTGGACTAGCGGGAGTTTTTACAATGAGCAGTTCTTC. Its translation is CSARENWTSGSFYNEQFF.

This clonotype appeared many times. CDR3 loop: CASSQGQGIRQPQHF. CDR3 DNA sequence: TGTGCCAGCAGCCAGGGACAGGGGATCCGTCAGCCCCAGCATTTT. The chain joins TRBV3-1 to TRBJ1-5; 10 bases agree with TRBD1. V lost 3 bases to trimming and J lost 6 bases; unmatched junction nucleotides: 5. CDR3 length: 15 residues. From germline, CDR1 is LGHDT and CDR2 YNNKEL (reference sequence).

In nucleotides, the CDR3 is TGTGCCAGCAGGCAAACCGGGACAGGGGGCCACAATGAGCAGTTCTTC. This encodes CASRQTGTGGHNEQFF. The chain combines TRBV12-3 or TRBV12-4 with TRBJ2-1; 12 nucleotides line up with TRBD1. V shed 6 bases, J shed 5 bases, and the junction held 8 bases outside the gene matches. This CDR3 has 16 amino acids.

The CDR3 coding sequence is TGTGCCACCAGTGACCCCGGGACAGGGGGCGCGAAGACCCAGTACTTC. As protein: CATSDPGTGGAKTQYF. The chain is built from TRBV24-1 and TRBJ2-5; 12 nucleotides line up with TRBD1. J gave up 6 bases and V 4 bases, and 8 bases lay outside the gene matches. Germline assignment: CDR1 KGHDR and CDR2 SFDVKD. The CDR3 runs to 16 residues.